This T cell receptor beta chain is drawn from a study of neurological immune-mediated disorders. Synthesis of cDNA was accomplished via 5'RACE employing 10-nucleotide random UMIs. From 15-18 subjects, each sequencing run yielded over 190 million TCR-beta sequences. Each CDR3 protein gets one entry after TCRdb re-called the 5' RACE reads with MiXCR. Of 65,000 to 80,000 distinct CDR3 sequences in the sample, 4.5% to 6% were seen once. Trimming cost V 3 bases and J 5 bases, with 7 bases left between them. The germline CDR1 and CDR2 sequences are SEHNR and FQNEAQ (reference sequence). The CDR3 is 12 residues long.

This chain links TRBV7-9 with TRBJ1-1, with D hard to call. Sequencing was carried out using PBMCs. The receptor's source is a woman in her 70s with multiple sclerosis. The CDR3 nucleotides are TGTGCCAGCAGCTTTGATCGGACTGAAGCTTTCTTT. Its translation is CASSFDRTEAFF.